One sample yielded the 7 T cell receptor beta chains listed below, sequenced in a study of T cell repertoires in cytomegalovirus infection. A single record per CDR3 protein comes from TCRdb applying MiXCR to the reads. The table has about 200,000 distinct CDR3 sequences, nearly 9.5% seen once. The sample comprised PBMCs. The receptor source for this set is a human donor in good health (CMV status not recorded). Some clones in this sample may be carry-over from other donors' samples.

The CDR3 DNA sequence: TGTGCCACCAGTGACCGCTCGGGCGGGAGGGCCAAGAATGAGCAGTTCTTC. Translated: CATSDRSGGRAKNEQFF. The chain recombines TRBV24-1 with TRBJ2-1; 9 bases line up with TRBD2. The CDR3 has 17 amino acids. CDR1 is KGHDR, CDR2 SFDVKD, per germline. The V segment lost 4 bases and the J segment 7 bases; nucleotides outside the gene matches: 13.

This chain uses TRBV29-1 with TRBJ1-1; D gene ambiguous. This CDR3 contains 11 residues. Germline loops: CDR1 SQVTM, CDR2 ANQGSEA. For the CDR3, the DNA is TGCACCGGGTGGGGGAACACTGAAGCTTTCTTT. Amino acid sequence: CTGWGNTEAFF.

This clonotype came up a few times. CDR3 protein: CSVVGRKSSYEQYF. The CDR3 DNA reads as TGCAGCGTTGTCGGCAGGAAGAGCTCCTACGAGCAGTACTTC. The chain links TRBV29-1 to TRBJ2-7; the D is unclear. This CDR3 contains 14 residues. V lost 4 bases and J lost 0, with 13 bases in between. The germline CDR1 and CDR2 sequences are SQVTM and ANQGSEA.

This clonotype was counted between two and nine times. This chain links TRBV20-1 with TRBJ2-3; 12 bases are shared with TRBD2. CDR1 is DFQATT and CDR2 is SNEGSKA in the germline V gene (reference sequence). This CDR3 is built from 16 residues. V lost 4 bases to trimming and J lost 2 bases; unmatched junction nucleotides: 7. CDR3 DNA: TGCAGTGCTACCCACGGACTAGCGGGACACACAGATACGCAGTATTTT. Translation gives CSATHGLAGHTDTQYF.

The sample holds many counts of this clonotype. The V call is TRBV7-2, the J call TRBJ1-6; D is unresolved. The V end was cut by 1 base, the J end by 6 bases, with 13 bases between. The germline V gene encodes CDR1 SGHTA and CDR2 FQGNSA. CDR3 length: 16 residues. In DNA form, the CDR3 reads TGTGCCAGCAGCTTAGGGGGTAGAGGTCTTAATTCACCCCTCCACTTT. It translates to CASSLGGRGLNSPLHF.

This sequence joins TRBV7-6 and TRBJ1-1; 7 bases line up with TRBD1. This CDR3 comprises 14 residues. Trimming cost V 4 bases and J 6 bases; bases outside gene matches: 8. Germline CDR1 SGHVS, CDR2 FNYEAQ. CDR3 in DNA: TGTGCCAGCAGCTCGCAGGGGGGTTACGCTGAAGCTTTCTTT. Translated, it gives CASSSQGGYAEAFF. Filled out from reference TRBV7-6 and TRBJ1-1, the complete variable domain reads GAGVSQSPRYKVTKRGQDVALRCDPISGHVSLYWYRQALGQGPEFLTYFNYEAQQDKSGLPNDRFSAERPEGSISTLTIQRTEQRDSAMYRCASSSQGGYAEAFFGQGTRLTVV.

The J gene is TRBJ1-2, the V gene TRBV29-1, with unresolved D. The CDR3 runs to 11 residues. Germline V gene lookup returns CDR1 SQVTM and CDR2 ANQGSEA. Trimming took 3 bases from V and 4 from J, leaving 6 bases between them. The CDR3 loop is CSVDRGYGYTF. In DNA, the CDR3 is TGCAGCGTTGACCGAGGCTATGGCTACACCTTC.